This T cell receptor (beta chain) was found in a study of blood T cell repertoires in COVID-19. Profiling relied on immunoSEQ multiplex PCR, and the TCRdb table lists in-frame clones only, not all of them. The profile shows about 290,000 clones, about nine tenths of them singletons. The CDR3 extends over 14 amino acids. Germline V gene sequence: CDR1 MGHDK, CDR2 SYGVNS. The V segment lost 5 bases and the J segment 4 bases; nucleotides outside the gene matches: 4. Sequencing input: PBMCs or T cells enriched from blood (not recorded which). The receptor's source is a woman aged 40 to 55 who had recovered from COVID-19. V gene TRBV25-1 combines with J gene TRBJ1-2, with 10 bases identical to TRBD1. The CDR3 sequence: CASSRTGGGYGYTF. CDR3 nucleotides: TGTGCCAGCAGTCGGACAGGGGGTGGCTATGGCTACACCTTC.